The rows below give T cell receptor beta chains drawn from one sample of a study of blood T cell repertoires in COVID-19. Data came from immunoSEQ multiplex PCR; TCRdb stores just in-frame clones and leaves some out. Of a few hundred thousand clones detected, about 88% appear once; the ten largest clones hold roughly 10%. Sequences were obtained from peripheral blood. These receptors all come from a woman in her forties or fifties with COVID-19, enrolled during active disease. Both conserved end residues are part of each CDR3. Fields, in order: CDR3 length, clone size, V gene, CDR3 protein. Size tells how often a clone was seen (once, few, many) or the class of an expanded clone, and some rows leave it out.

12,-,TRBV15,CATSRAKSGYTF
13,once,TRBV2,CASTKNRDQPQHF
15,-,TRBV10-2,CASSEYGAGSTEAFF
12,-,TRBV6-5,CASKSPVGGYTF
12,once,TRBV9,CASQAGYYGYTF
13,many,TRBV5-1,CASSLDINQPQHF
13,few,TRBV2,CASRLDRDSPLHF
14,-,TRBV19,CASSTTVDNSPLHF
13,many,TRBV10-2,CASRRGNTGELFF
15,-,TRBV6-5,CASRLAGGYGETQYF
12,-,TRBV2,CASSGTGNTIYF
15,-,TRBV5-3,CARSSLLGSPGEQFF
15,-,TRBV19,CASRRDRGLNTEAFF
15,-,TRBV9,CASSVGGTVGNTIYF
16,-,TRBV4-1,CASSQPVRGTNEKLFF
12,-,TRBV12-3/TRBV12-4,CASSSGQREQFF
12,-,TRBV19,CASSMLRAEQYF
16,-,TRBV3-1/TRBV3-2,CASSPRWGQGAHEQYF
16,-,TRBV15,CATSRDLAGGDKTQYF
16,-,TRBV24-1,CATSVHRGGVNNEQFF
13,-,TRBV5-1,CASKGQGGGELFF
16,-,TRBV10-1,CASSRLAGGSYNEQFF
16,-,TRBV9,CASSVASWTGIYGYTF
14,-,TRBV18,CASSPSGYNQPQHF
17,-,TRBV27,CASSRLSYQSNTGELFF
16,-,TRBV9,CASSVEGTSGAETQYF
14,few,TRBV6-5,CATGQGPTNEKLFF
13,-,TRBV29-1,CSGSTGGSTEAFF
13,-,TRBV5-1,CASSSGVDTEAFF
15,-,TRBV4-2,CASSQDEGLYYEQYF
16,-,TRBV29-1,CSVEEDGLRSYNEQFF
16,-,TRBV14,CASSQRMLTEDYGYTF
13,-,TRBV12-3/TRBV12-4,CASSSGTSYEQYF
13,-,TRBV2,CASSEAPGNEQFF
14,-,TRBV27,CASSFAGNTGELFF
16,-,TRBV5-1,CASSPATGTVTGELFF
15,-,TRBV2,CASSSQGSPTGELFF
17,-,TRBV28,CASSFGTFTENNSPLHF
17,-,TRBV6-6,CASSPGLADSPTGELFF
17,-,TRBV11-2,CASSLEGQGALRNTIYF
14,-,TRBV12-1,CASIPGRGGEKLFF
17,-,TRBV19,CASSMVRTPIANTEAFF
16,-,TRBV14,CASSQRRLVGTDTQYF
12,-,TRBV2,CASTGQGYEQYF
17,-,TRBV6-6,CASSPARTGNSNQPQHF
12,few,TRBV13,CASSLGGREAFF
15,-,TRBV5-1,CASSKDSGDEDEQYF
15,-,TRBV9,CASSVGSGLGQPQHF
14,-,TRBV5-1,CASSLNTGGYEQYF
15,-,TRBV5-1,CASSPRQGWDTEAFF